The next 20 T cell receptor beta chains were all read from a single sample in a study of OX40 agonist ivuxolimab in advanced cancers. Produced via immunoSEQ multiplex PCR; TCRdb's table is partial and in-frame only. The repertoire consists of about 100,000 clones, with less than 95% occurring once and the leading ten covering roughly 1.6%. The input for sequencing was CD4+ or CD8+ T cells sorted from blood, taken in a trial of the OX40 agonist ivuxolimab. Source of these receptors: an adult with an advanced solid tumor such as melanoma, head and neck, liver or kidney cancer.

V usage is TRBV6-1 and J usage is TRBJ2-5, with TRBD1 matching 11 bases. Germline lookup yields CDR1 MNHNS and CDR2 SASEGT. J lost 5 bases, V lost 4 bases, and 9 bases had no gene match. The CDR3 runs to 16 residues. The CDR3 spells CASSGGQGAFVETQYF. The CDR3 DNA is TGTGCCAGCAGTGGAGGACAGGGGGCGTTCGTCGAGACCCAGTACTTC.

The V call is TRBV30, the J call TRBJ1-6; D gene uncertain. Germline CDR1 is GTSNPN and CDR2 is SVGIG (reference sequence). V was shortened by 4 bases and J by 7 bases, with 11 bases between the two germline ends. CDR3 length: 13 amino acids. Here the CDR3 DNA reads TGTGCCTGGACTCGGGCCTCAAATTCACCCCTCCACTTT. Amino acids: CAWTRASNSPLHF.

V usage is TRBV7-3 and J usage is TRBJ2-7; TRBD2 agrees at 8 bases. This CDR3 spans 15 amino acids. Per the germline V gene, CDR1 is SGHTA and CDR2 is FQGTGA. Losses at the gene ends were 2 bases for V and 2 bases for J; bases not matched to a gene: 5. The CDR3 bases are TGTGCCAGCAGCTTAGCGGGGGGACGGCCCTACGAGCAGTACTTC. It codes for CASSLAGGRPYEQYF.

The chain employs TRBV30 and TRBJ2-2; 8 bases map to TRBD2. V dropped 3 bases and J dropped 4; count of bases not matched to a gene: 4. The CDR3 runs to 14 residues. Germline assignment: CDR1 GTSNPN and CDR2 SVGIG (reference sequence). The CDR3 sequence is CAWSRLASTGELFF. The DNA of the CDR3 is TGTGCCTGGAGCCGACTAGCGTCCACCGGGGAGCTGTTTTTT.

The V gene is TRBV29-1, the J gene TRBJ1-1; D may be TRBD1 (5 bases). This CDR3 has 11 amino acids. Looked up from germline, CDR1 is SQVTM and CDR2 is ANQGSEA. Trimming stripped 5 bases from V and 6 bases from J, with 10 bases between. CDR3 sequence reads: CSVTRGSEAFF. CDR3 nucleotides: TGCAGCGTTACGAGGGGTTCTGAAGCTTTCTTT.

The rearrangement links TRBV5-4 to TRBJ2-6; D is possibly TRBD1 or TRBD2 (6 bases each). Germline CDR1 and CDR2: SGHNT and YYREEE (reference sequence). V shed 0 bases and J shed 2 bases, with 9 bases lying between them. The CDR3 is 16 residues long. For the CDR3, the DNA is TGTGCCAGCAGCTTGGAGAGGGGGGCTGGGGCCAACGTCCTGACTTTC. Protein sequence: CASSLERGAGANVLTF.

J is TRBJ2-7 and V is TRBV4-3; weak D call: TRBD1 (6 bases). Looked up from germline, CDR1 is LGHNA and CDR2 is YSLEER. Trimming pared 0 bases from V and 0 bases from J, leaving 9 bases between. The CDR3 runs to 15 residues. The CDR3 DNA reads TGCGCCAGCAGCCAAGAGCAGGGGCTCTCCTACGAGCAGTACTTC. Translated, it gives CASSQEQGLSYEQYF.

J is TRBJ2-5 and V is TRBV20-1; weak D call: TRBD2 (5 bases). The germline CDR1 and CDR2 sequences are DFQATT and SNEGSKA (reference sequence). CDR3 length: 11 residues. With 3 bases removed from V and 4 bases from J, the gap between germline ends came to 6 bases. The DNA for the CDR3 is TGCAGTGCTAGTAGCGTAGAGACCCAGTACTTC. Amino acid sequence: CSASSVETQYF.

The CDR3 DNA is TGTGCCAGCAGCTTAGCGGTTTCCTACGAGCAGTACTTC. This encodes CASSLAVSYEQYF. The J gene is TRBJ2-7, the V gene TRBV7-2; no clear D gene. V was cut by 0 bases and J by 1 base, with 4 bases left in between. Per germline, CDR1 SGHTA and CDR2 FQGNSA. The CDR3 sequence is 13 residues long.

CDR3 nucleotide sequence: TGCGCCAGCAGCCAAGCAGCAGGTGAGCAGTTCTTC. Amino acid sequence: CASSQAAGEQFF. The chain couples TRBV4-1 to TRBJ2-1, with D uncertain. This CDR3 region has 12 residues. V lost 1 base and J 9 bases, leaving 7 bases between the germline ends. The germline gives CDR1 MGHRA, CDR2 YSYEKL.

This chain uses TRBV19 with TRBJ2-5; 8 bases map to TRBD2. V was clipped by 5 bases and J by 7 bases; unmatched bases: 6. This CDR3 has 13 residues. Germline values: CDR1 LNHDA, CDR2 SQIVND (reference sequence). The CDR3 region is CASSSGTSVTQYF. In DNA form, the CDR3 reads TGTGCCAGTAGTTCAGGGACTAGTGTGACCCAGTACTTC.

This chain links TRBV14 with TRBJ2-7; TRBD1 agrees at 7 bases. Trimming removed 2 bases from V and 1 base from J; junction bases left unmatched: 5. Germline V gene data show CDR1 as SGHDN and CDR2 as FVKESK. The CDR3 covers 15 residues. CDR3 sequence (DNA): TGTGCCAGCAGCCAACTGGACAGGCCTTCCTACGAGCAGTACTTC. Translation: CASSQLDRPSYEQYF. Filled out from reference TRBV14 and TRBJ2-7, the complete variable domain reads EAGVTQFPSHSVIEKGQTVTLRCDPISGHDNLYWYRRVMGKEIKFLLHFVKESKQDESGMPNNRFLAERTGGTYSTLKVQPAELEDSGVYFCASSQLDRPSYEQYFGPGTRLTVT.

This clone has a single count. The rearrangement uses TRBV7-6 and TRBJ1-1, with 8 nucleotides matching TRBD1. The V and J ends lost 3 bases and 5 bases, in that order; junction bases with no gene match: 2. The CDR3 totals 13 residues. Germline V gives CDR1 SGHVS, CDR2 FNYEAQ. CDR3 bases: TGTGCCAGCAGCTTGCAGGGGGCGACTGAAGCTTTCTTT. This translates into CASSLQGATEAFF.

The chain uses TRBV6-5 and TRBJ2-7; 7 positions agree with TRBD1. The V gene end was trimmed by 0 bases and the J gene end by 0 bases; junction bases not matched to a gene: 5. Germline CDR1 reads MNHEY; CDR2 reads SVGAGI. The CDR3 contains 16 residues. The CDR3 DNA reads as TGTGCCAGCAGTTACTCCCGACAGGGTAGCTCCTACGAGCAGTACTTC. It translates to CASSYSRQGSSYEQYF.

This chain connects TRBV6-6 to TRBJ1-3; D may be TRBD1 (5 bases). The CDR3 loop spans 14 amino acids. V shed 0 bases and J shed 4 bases, with 7 bases lying between them. The germline CDR1 and CDR2 sequences are MNHNY and SVGAGI (reference sequence). CDR3 sequence (DNA): TGTGCCAGCAGTTACTCGGACAAGGGAAACACCATATATTTT. It is translated as CASSYSDKGNTIYF.

The chain couples TRBV7-3 to TRBJ2-5, with D unresolved. The CDR3 covers 15 residues. Germline V gene data show CDR1 as SGHTA and CDR2 as FQGTGA. Trimming shortened V by 2 bases and J by 5 bases, and 15 bases separated the two germline ends. This CDR3 reads CASSLADWERETQYF. The CDR3 nucleotides read TGTGCCAGCAGCTTAGCAGATTGGGAACGCGAGACCCAGTACTTC.

This clone has a single count. This chain connects TRBV9 to TRBJ2-7; 7 nucleotides line up with TRBD2. V lost 4 bases to trimming and J lost 0 bases; unmatched junction nucleotides: 4. Per the germline V gene, CDR1 is SGDLS and CDR2 is YYNGEE. The CDR3 totals 14 residues. CDR3 residues: CASSPGLDSYEQYF. The CDR3 DNA is TGTGCCAGCAGCCCTGGACTAGACTCCTACGAGCAGTACTTC.

In DNA, the CDR3 is TGTGCCAGCTCACCCCTTGGCCCAGGGGGCGCGGGCACTGAAGCTTTCTTT. It specifies CASSPLGPGGAGTEAFF. The chain uses TRBV18 and TRBJ1-1; the match to TRBD1 covers 8 bases. The trim removed 3 bases at V and 4 bases at J, leaving 13 bases unmatched. CDR1 KGHSH and CDR2 LQKENI come from the germline V gene. CDR3 size: 17 residues.

The genes are TRBV5-8 and TRBJ2-6; D gene unclear. There are 14 residues in the CDR3. V was shortened by 3 bases and J by 4 bases, with 8 bases between the two germline ends. The V gene's germline CDR1 is SGHTS and CDR2 YDEGEE. CDR3 protein: CASSSDFGANVLTF. DNA of the CDR3: TGTGCCAGCAGCTCGGATTTCGGGGCCAACGTCCTGACTTTC.

This sequence joins TRBV6-6 and TRBJ2-7; 7 nucleotides line up with TRBD1. V lost 8 bases, J lost 3 bases, and 7 bases stayed unmatched. Germline CDR1 reads MNHNY; CDR2 reads SVGAGI (reference sequence). The CDR3 extends over 13 amino acids. The CDR3 here is CASGQQGYYEQYF. The CDR3 DNA reads TGTGCCAGCGGCCAACAGGGGTACTACGAGCAGTACTTC.